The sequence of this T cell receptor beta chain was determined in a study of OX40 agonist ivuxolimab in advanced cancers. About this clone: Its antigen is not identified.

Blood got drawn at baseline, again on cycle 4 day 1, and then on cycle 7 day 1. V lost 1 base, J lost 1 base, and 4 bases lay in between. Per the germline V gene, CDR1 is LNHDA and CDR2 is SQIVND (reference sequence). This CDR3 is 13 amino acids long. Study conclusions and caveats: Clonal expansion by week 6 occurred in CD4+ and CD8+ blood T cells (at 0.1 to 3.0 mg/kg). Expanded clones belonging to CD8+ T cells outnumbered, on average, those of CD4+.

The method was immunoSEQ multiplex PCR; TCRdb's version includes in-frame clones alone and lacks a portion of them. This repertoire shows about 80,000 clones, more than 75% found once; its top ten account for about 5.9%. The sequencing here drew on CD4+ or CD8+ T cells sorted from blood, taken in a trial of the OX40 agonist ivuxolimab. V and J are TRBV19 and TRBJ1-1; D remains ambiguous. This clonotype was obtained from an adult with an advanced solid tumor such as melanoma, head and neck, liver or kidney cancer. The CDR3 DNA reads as TGTGCCAGTAGTATAGTAACGAACACTGAAGCTTTCTTT. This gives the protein CASSIVTNTEAFF.